The rows below give T cell receptor beta chains drawn from one sample of a study of T-cell memory formation after mild COVID-19. TCRdb recomputed calls from the 5' RACE reads with MiXCR, one row per CDR3 protein. The table lists about 320,000 distinct CDR3 sequences, about 13% of them singletons. What was sequenced was PBMCs or a T cell subset sorted from them (not recorded which). These receptors originate from a man aged 18 to 35 who had mild COVID-19 (a few samples of this study predate the infection). Cell type and time point are not known. Both conserved end residues are part of each CDR3. Fields, in order: D gene, V gene, clone size, J gene, CDR3 protein, CDR3 DNA. D genes are given only for firm matches. Rows may omit the clone size; those that give it use once, few, many or a size class.

NA,TRBV4-3,NA,TRBJ2-3,CASSQKQGPDTQYF,TGCGCCAGCAGCCAAAAGCAGGGCCCAGATACGCAGTATTTT
NA,TRBV10-3,many,TRBJ2-3,CATRGRATDTQYF,TGTGCCACCAGGGGCAGGGCGACAGATACGCAGTATTTT
NA,TRBV19,NA,TRBJ2-1,CASSSRATWEQFF,TGTGCCAGTAGTTCCAGGGCGACATGGGAGCAGTTCTTC
TRBD1,TRBV6-5,few,TRBJ1-5,CASSLTGTGVQPQHF,TGTGCCAGCAGCCTAACCGGGACAGGGGTTCAGCCCCAGCATTTT
NA,TRBV20-1,NA,TRBJ1-5,CSASSRAGNKPQHF,TGCAGTGCTAGTTCCCGGGCCGGTAATAAGCCCCAGCATTTT
NA,TRBV5-5,NA,TRBJ1-1,CASSQEDRSNTEAFF,TGTGCCAGCAGCCAGGAGGACAGATCGAACACTGAAGCTTTCTTT
NA,TRBV7-2,NA,TRBJ2-7,CASSSTEIYEQYF,TGTGCCAGCAGCTCGACAGAGATCTACGAGCAGTACTTC
NA,TRBV12-3/TRBV12-4,NA,TRBJ1-3,CASSLQGPGNTIYF,TGTGCCAGCAGTTTACAGGGGCCTGGAAACACCATATATTTT
TRBD2,TRBV5-1,NA,TRBJ2-1,CASSPIAGGDNEQFF,TGCGCCAGCAGCCCAATAGCGGGGGGGGACAATGAGCAGTTCTTC
NA,TRBV5-1,NA,TRBJ2-7,CASSQGPPSHEQYF,TGCGCCAGCAGCCAGGGACCCCCCAGCCACGAGCAGTACTTC
NA,TRBV27,few,TRBJ2-5,CASSSIGQETQYF,TGTGCCAGCAGTTCGATCGGCCAAGAGACCCAGTACTTC
TRBD1,TRBV6-5,few,TRBJ2-3,CASRGTRSGQPDTQYF,TGTGCCAGCAGGGGCACTCGATCGGGACAGCCAGATACGCAGTATTTT
TRBD1,TRBV20-1,few,TRBJ2-3,CSANPGTGSADTQYF,TGCAGTGCTAACCCTGGGACAGGGTCGGCAGATACGCAGTATTTT
NA,TRBV12-5,few,TRBJ1-1,CASGLSGTAEAFF,TGTGCTAGTGGTTTGTCAGGTACCGCTGAAGCTTTCTTT
NA,TRBV5-1,NA,TRBJ1-2,CASSLVHNYGYTF,TGCGCCAGCAGCTTGGTCCATAACTATGGCTACACCTTC
NA,TRBV10-2,few,TRBJ2-6,CASGDRNSGANVLTF,TGCGCCAGCGGTGACAGGAACTCTGGGGCCAACGTCCTGACTTTC
NA,TRBV6-5,few,TRBJ2-7,CASSYYPRSYEQYF,TGTGCCAGCAGTTACTACCCCAGGTCCTACGAGCAGTACTTC
NA,TRBV7-2,many,TRBJ2-1,CASSLGYYNEQFF,TGTGCCAGCAGCTTAGGTTATTACAATGAGCAGTTCTTC
NA,TRBV7-2,NA,TRBJ2-2,CASSLVNGELFF,TGTGCCAGCAGCTTAGTCAACGGGGAGCTGTTTTTT
NA,TRBV7-2,few,TRBJ1-5,CASSPNAPATGEPQHF,TGTGCCAGCAGCCCAAATGCTCCGGCCACGGGGGAGCCCCAGCATTTT
TRBD1,TRBV6-2/TRBV6-3,NA,TRBJ1-1,CASIQGVENTEAFF,TGTGCCAGCATTCAGGGGGTAGAGAACACTGAAGCTTTCTTT
TRBD2,TRBV9,NA,TRBJ2-1,CASSELSGGASNEQFF,TGTGCCAGCAGTGAACTTAGCGGGGGCGCATCCAATGAGCAGTTCTTC
NA,TRBV5-6,NA,TRBJ2-3,CASSDLDSSTDTQYF,TGTGCCAGCAGCGATCTGGATTCAAGCACAGATACGCAGTATTTT
TRBD1,TRBV12-3/TRBV12-4,NA,TRBJ2-3,CASSARDRRTDTQYF,TGTGCCAGCTCCGCCCGGGACAGACGCACAGATACGCAGTATTTT
NA,TRBV5-6,few,TRBJ1-2,CASSARTGYGYTF,TGTGCCAGCAGCGCCCGGACGGGGTATGGCTACACCTTC
NA,TRBV5-1,NA,TRBJ1-2,CASSPSLGGQGYTF,TGCGCCAGCAGCCCGTCTCTCGGGGGGCAGGGCTACACCTTC
TRBD1,TRBV5-1,NA,TRBJ2-1,CASSSRAGTGGRDEQFF,TGCGCCAGCAGCTCCCGGGCCGGGACAGGGGGTCGAGATGAGCAGTTCTTC
NA,TRBV6-1,few,TRBJ2-3,CASSPSTFDTQYF,TGTGCCAGCAGCCCGTCGACCTTTGATACGCAGTATTTT
NA,TRBV7-2,few,TRBJ1-6,CASSWTEGRSPLHF,TGTGCCAGCAGCTGGACAGAGGGACGTTCACCCCTCCACTTT
NA,TRBV28,many,TRBJ1-5,CASSRRQPLSNQPQHF,TGTGCCAGCAGTAGAAGGCAGCCCCTTTCTAATCAGCCCCAGCATTTT
NA,TRBV5-4,NA,TRBJ2-3,CASSGTSLWDTQYF,TGTGCCAGCAGCGGTACTAGTCTTTGGGATACGCAGTATTTT
TRBD2,TRBV20-1,few,TRBJ2-3,CSARTGIRGGTDTQYF,TGCAGTGCTAGAACGGGGATCCGGGGGGGAACAGATACGCAGTATTTT
NA,TRBV6-1,few,TRBJ1-1,CASSEADRNTEAFF,TGTGCCAGCAGTGAAGCAGACAGGAACACTGAAGCTTTCTTT
TRBD2,TRBV7-2,NA,TRBJ2-3,CASSPLTSADTQYF,TGTGCCAGCAGCCCGCTGACTAGCGCAGATACGCAGTATTTT
NA,TRBV6-1,few,TRBJ1-1,CASTERTASTEAFF,TGTGCCAGCACTGAAAGGACAGCTAGCACTGAAGCTTTCTTT
NA,TRBV3-1,NA,TRBJ1-5,CASSQSTDNQPQHF,TGTGCCAGCAGCCAATCGACGGACAATCAGCCCCAGCATTTT
NA,TRBV14,NA,TRBJ2-7,CASSKRGEQYF,TGTGCCAGCAGCAAGAGGGGCGAGCAGTACTTC
TRBD2,TRBV20-1,NA,TRBJ2-1,CSARPSSGGAPYNEQFF,TGCAGTGCTAGGCCTTCTAGCGGGGGGGCCCCCTACAATGAGCAGTTCTTC
TRBD2,TRBV12-3/TRBV12-4,few,TRBJ2-7,CASTWTSSYEQYF,TGTGCCAGCACCTGGACTAGCTCCTACGAGCAGTACTTC
NA,TRBV7-9,many,TRBJ2-1,CASSAGNSYNEQFF,TGTGCCAGCAGCGCGGGGAATTCCTACAATGAGCAGTTCTTC
NA,TRBV10-3,few,TRBJ1-6,CAISQGMRSPLHF,TGTGCCATCAGTCAAGGGATGAGATCACCCCTCCACTTT
NA,TRBV5-1,many,TRBJ2-5,CASSLSPGQETQYF,TGCGCCAGCAGCTTGTCCCCGGGGCAAGAGACCCAGTACTTC
NA,TRBV7-9,many,TRBJ2-7,CASSLVSYEQYF,TGTGCCAGCAGCTTAGTGAGTTACGAGCAGTACTTC
NA,TRBV7-6,NA,TRBJ1-1,CASSLTVQGEAFF,TGTGCCAGCAGCTTAACAGTACAGGGAGAAGCTTTCTTT
TRBD1,TRBV24-1,few,TRBJ2-3,CATSDPVSDRGADTQYF,TGTGCCACCAGTGACCCTGTTTCCGACAGGGGCGCAGATACGCAGTATTTT
TRBD2,TRBV3-1,many,TRBJ2-1,CASSKIWASGGSSYNEQFF,TGTGCCAGCAGCAAAATCTGGGCTAGCGGGGGGAGCTCCTACAATGAGCAGTTCTTC
NA,TRBV29-1,few,TRBJ1-2,CSVRPQHSGNYGYTF,TGCAGCGTTAGGCCCCAACACAGTGGTAACTATGGCTACACCTTC
NA,TRBV12-3/TRBV12-4,few,TRBJ2-1,CAIMPPSSYNEQFF,TGTGCCATCATGCCCCCAAGCTCCTACAATGAGCAGTTCTTC